Shown below are 8 T cell receptor beta chains from a single sample sequenced in a study of cytomegalovirus exposure and HLA in healthy donors. Amplification used 60 Vbeta primers and 13 Jbeta primers. This table comes from immunoSEQ multiplex PCR, and its TCRdb copy is limited to in-frame clones, with some not included. Altogether some 100,000 clones are present, about 75% being singletons, with the ten largest covering 8.5% to 12%. The sample comprised PBMCs. Receptors were obtained from a man between 50 and 59 years old in good health and CMV-seronegative.

This clone is a singleton in its sample. The rearrangement links TRBV2 to TRBJ1-5; possible D gene TRBD1, 6 bases. CDR1 is SNHLY and CDR2 is FYNNEI in the germline V gene. With 5 bases removed from V and 2 bases from J, the gap between germline ends came to 13 bases. The CDR3 is made up of 15 amino acids. CDR3 coding DNA: TGTGCCAGCAGTACCTCAGGGGCCGGCAATCAGCCCCAGCATTTT. Its protein is CASSTSGAGNQPQHF.

This clone was picked up a small number of times. The chain employs TRBV5-1 and TRBJ1-1; 8 nucleotides match TRBD1. Trimming took 3 bases from V and 6 from J; bases not matched to a gene: 10. The CDR3 is 15 amino acids. CDR1 is SGHRS and CDR2 is YFSETQ in the germline V gene. In DNA, the CDR3 is TGCGCCAGCAGCTACCGACAGGGGTTGGAGCCTGAAGCTTTCTTT. It translates to CASSYRQGLEPEAFF.

This chain links TRBV7-8 with TRBJ1-2; 12 nucleotides align to TRBD1. The CDR3 consists of 14 residues. V dropped 5 bases and J dropped 8; count of bases not matched to a gene: 6. Germline CDR1 reads SGHVS; CDR2 reads FQNEAQ. The CDR3 spells CASSRGTGGKGYTF. CDR3 in DNA: TGTGCCAGCAGCCGGGGGACAGGGGGCAAAGGCTACACCTTC.

The chain joins TRBV5-4 to TRBJ1-2, with unresolved D. This CDR3 has 14 amino acids. Trimming stripped 1 base from V and 8 bases from J, with 15 bases between. Germline CDR1 SGHNT, CDR2 YYREEE (reference sequence). The CDR3 protein is CASSLLVGGYGYTF. CDR3 DNA sequence: TGTGCCAGCAGCTTGTTGGTGGGAGGTTACGGCTACACCTTC.

The chain combines TRBV9 with TRBJ2-5; tentative D call: TRBD2 (5 bases). Germline V CDR1 and CDR2: SGDLS, YYNGEE. This CDR3 contains 15 residues. The V end lost 4 bases, the J end lost 5 bases, and 18 bases lay between the germline ends. The CDR3 is CASSPFRGDRETQYF. For the CDR3, the DNA is TGTGCCAGCAGCCCATTTCGGGGAGATCGGGAGACCCAGTACTTC.

V usage is TRBV18 and J usage is TRBJ2-5; possible D gene TRBD1, 5 bases. V was cut by 2 bases and J by 4 bases, with 11 bases left in between. Per germline, CDR1 KGHSH and CDR2 LQKENI. The CDR3 has 14 amino acids. As DNA, the CDR3 is TGTGCCAGCTCACCAGGGCAGGGTAGAGAGACCCAGTACTTC. Translated, it gives CASSPGQGRETQYF.

V gene TRBV18 combines with J gene TRBJ2-3; 9 nucleotides match TRBD2. In germline, CDR1 is KGHSH, CDR2 LQKENI. V was clipped by 3 bases and J by 3 bases; unmatched bases: 4. CDR3 length: 15 amino acids. CDR3 sequence (DNA): TGTGCCAGCTCACCCGGGACTAGCATGACAGATACGCAGTATTTT. Its translation is CASSPGTSMTDTQYF.

The V gene is TRBV4-3, the J gene TRBJ2-2, with TRBD1 matching 10 bases. CDR3 length: 14 residues. Germline V CDR1 and CDR2: LGHNA, YSLEER. V lost 4 bases to trimming and J lost 15 bases; unmatched junction nucleotides: 11. The chain's CDR3 is CASSRYPGTGELFF. CDR3 nucleotides: TGCGCCAGCAGCCGGTACCCCGGGACAGGGGAATTGTTTTTT.